Each of the 19 T cell receptor beta chains below was sequenced from the same sample in a study of technical replicates of blood from several donors. Generated by immunoSEQ multiplex PCR, the TCRdb table keeps only in-frame clones and is missing some. The repertoire includes some 98,000 clones, 95% of them detected once, and 0.23% sits in the top ten. Sequences were obtained from T cells isolated from PBMCs. The receptors were sampled from a human donor in good health.

The chain joins TRBV18 to TRBJ1-2; the D gene is possibly TRBD1 (6 bases). The CDR3 covers 15 residues. The V gene lost 4 bases and the J gene lost 3 bases, with 15 bases spanning the gap. The germline V gene has CDR1 KGHSH and CDR2 LQKENI. The CDR3 DNA follows: TGTGCCAGCTCACTCCAACAGGGTTTTGACTATGGCTACACCTTC. This encodes CASSLQQGFDYGYTF.

The chain joins TRBV4-1 to TRBJ1-4, with 8 bases fitting TRBD1. CDR1 MGHRA and CDR2 YSYEKL come from the germline V gene. The trim removed 6 bases at V and 4 bases at J, leaving 10 bases unmatched. The CDR3 extends over 16 amino acids. The CDR3 is CASSPGGGRLNEKLFF. CDR3 DNA: TGCGCCAGCAGTCCAGGGGGCGGGCGACTTAATGAAAAACTGTTTTTT.

The chain uses TRBV7-9 and TRBJ1-2; the match to TRBD1 covers 7 bases. Germline CDR1 and CDR2: SEHNR and FQNEAQ (reference sequence). The V segment lost 5 bases and the J segment 8 bases; nucleotides outside the gene matches: 11. CDR3 length: 14 amino acids. CDR3: CASSRFDRDPGYTF. In DNA, the CDR3 is TGTGCCAGCAGCCGATTCGACAGGGACCCCGGCTACACCTTC. Supplemented by reference TRBV7-9 and TRBJ1-2, the full variable domain reads DTGVSQNPRHKITKRGQNVTFRCDPISEHNRLYWYRQTLGQGPEFLTYFQNEAQLEKSRLLSDRFSAERPKGSFSTLEIQRTEQGDSAMYLCASSRFDRDPGYTFGSGTRLTVV.

In DNA form, the CDR3 reads TGTGCCAGCGTCTCACCCACCGGTTCCTACGAGCAGTACTTC. Protein sequence: CASVSPTGSYEQYF. J is TRBJ2-7 and V is TRBV28; D is unresolved. Germline V lookup: CDR1 MDHEN, CDR2 SYDVKM. CDR3 length equals 14 residues. Trimming stripped 8 bases from V and 1 base from J, with 15 bases between.

The sample holds a few counts of this clone. The chain has TRBV9 and TRBJ1-2; D may be TRBD1 (5 bases). CDR1 SGDLS and CDR2 YYNGEE come from the germline V gene. Trimming took off 0 bases at V and 4 bases at J, with 13 bases between the two ends. CDR3 length: 15 residues. For the CDR3, the DNA is TGTGCCAGCAGCGTAGATAGCCAGGGAGGCTATGGCTACACCTTC. Translated: CASSVDSQGGYGYTF.

J is TRBJ1-1 and V is TRBV18; the D gene is possibly TRBD1 (5 bases). Germline loops: CDR1 KGHSH, CDR2 LQKENI. This CDR3 comprises 13 residues. V lost 6 bases to trimming and J lost 4 bases, with 12 bases between them. As DNA, the CDR3 is TGTGCCAGCTCGCCCTGGGGGGTCACTGAAGCTTTCTTT. Protein product: CASSPWGVTEAFF.

The chain recombines TRBV25-1 with TRBJ2-1, with D uncertain. Germline V gene data show CDR1 as MGHDK and CDR2 as SYGVNS. Trimming removed 4 bases at V and 7 bases at J, with 2 bases between. This CDR3 spans 10 amino acids. This chain's CDR3 is CASSANEQFF. The CDR3 nucleotides read TGTGCCAGCAGTGCAAATGAGCAGTTCTTC.

V is TRBV14 and J is TRBJ1-1; D may be TRBD1 (5 bases). The CDR3 loop spans 16 amino acids. V gave up 3 bases and J gave up 7 bases, with 21 bases separating them. CDR1 and CDR2 (germline): SGHDN, FVKESK. CDR3 residues: CASSQEGTVELIEAFF. The CDR3, as DNA: TGTGCCAGCAGCCAGGAGGGGACGGTCGAGCTAATTGAAGCTTTCTTT.

The J gene is TRBJ2-7, the V gene TRBV2; D remains ambiguous. V was pared by 6 bases and J by 0 bases, with 3 bases between. CDR1 is SNHLY, CDR2 FYNNEI, per germline. This CDR3 region has 11 residues. The CDR3 region is CASRYSYEQYF. CDR3 nucleotide sequence: TGTGCCAGCAGATACTCCTACGAGCAGTACTTC.

The chain couples TRBV5-1 to TRBJ2-3, with 16 bases aligning to TRBD2. This CDR3 comprises 16 residues. Germline values: CDR1 SGHRS, CDR2 YFSETQ. Trimming took 8 bases from V and 5 from J; bases not matched to a gene: 8. The CDR3 DNA reads as TGCGCCAGTCAACCCGGGACTAGCGGGGGGGTAGATACGCAGTATTTT. Translated, it gives CASQPGTSGGVDTQYF.

This chain uses TRBV18 with TRBJ2-3; 9 nucleotides line up with TRBD2. Germline V gene sequence: CDR1 KGHSH, CDR2 LQKENI. The CDR3 is 14 residues long. V lost 3 bases, J lost 4 bases, and 2 bases stayed unmatched. CDR3 sequence reads: CASSPVAGADTQYF. The CDR3 DNA reads TGTGCCAGCTCACCTGTAGCGGGAGCAGATACGCAGTATTTT.

The chain joins TRBV11-2 to TRBJ2-3; D might be TRBD2 (7 bases). V dropped 8 bases and J dropped 3 bases, with 18 bases sitting between them. This CDR3 comprises 15 residues. Looked up from germline, CDR1 is SGHAT and CDR2 is FQNNGV. This chain's CDR3 is CASLLGGGSTDTQYF. Here the CDR3 DNA reads TGTGCCAGCCTCCTAGGGGGGGGGTCGACAGATACGCAGTATTTT.

The chain couples TRBV9 to TRBJ1-2; 8 bases fit TRBD1. The CDR3 runs 13 residues. The V gene end was trimmed by 8 bases and the J gene end by 4 bases; junction bases not matched to a gene: 7. Germline loops: CDR1 SGDLS, CDR2 YYNGEE. CDR3 nucleotides: TGTGCCAGTACAGGGGGAGAGGGCTATGGCTACACCTTC. Translation: CASTGGEGYGYTF.

The chain couples TRBV27 to TRBJ1-1; tentatively, D is TRBD1 (6 bases). The germline V and J ends were trimmed by 8 bases and 1 base, with 11 bases remaining between them. This CDR3 comprises 13 residues. Germline V gene data show CDR1 as MNHEY and CDR2 as SMNVEV (reference sequence). Written as DNA, the CDR3 is TGTGCCAGCGGCCTGGACAGGAACACTGAAGCTTTCTTT. Residues: CASGLDRNTEAFF.

The V and J genes are TRBV5-4 and TRBJ2-2; D perhaps matches TRBD2 (6 bases). In germline, CDR1 is SGHNT, CDR2 YYREEE (reference sequence). The V end was cut by 6 bases, the J end by 1 base, with 22 bases between. The CDR3 extends over 18 amino acids. This chain's CDR3 is CASTETRGRGGNTGELFF. DNA for the CDR3: TGTGCCAGCACCGAGACGCGGGGCAGAGGCGGGAACACCGGGGAGCTGTTTTTT.

The chain recombines TRBV6-5 with TRBJ2-7, with 7 nucleotides matching TRBD2. V lost 0 bases and J lost 3; bases outside the gene matches: 5. Germline loops: CDR1 MNHEY, CDR2 SVGAGI. The CDR3 has 15 residues. The CDR3, as DNA: TGTGCCAGCAGTTACTCCTCCGCGGGGGACTACGAGCAGTACTTC. Its protein is CASSYSSAGDYEQYF.

The rearrangement links TRBV11-2 to TRBJ2-7; maybe TRBD1 (5 bases). The CDR3 spans 14 residues. Trimming removed 4 bases from V and 2 bases from J, with 12 bases in between. CDR1 is SGHAT and CDR2 is FQNNGV in the germline V gene. The CDR3 region is CASSSLRTPYEQYF. CDR3 bases: TGTGCCAGCAGCTCACTCCGGACACCCTACGAGCAGTACTTC.

The rearrangement joins TRBV19 to TRBJ2-7; a possible D gene is TRBD1 (6 bases). Trimming shortened V by 0 bases and J by 1 base, and 10 bases separated the two germline ends. This CDR3 contains 15 residues. Germline V gene data show CDR1 as LNHDA and CDR2 as SQIVND (reference sequence). The CDR3, as DNA: TGTGCCAGTAGTATAGATTCAGGGGATTCCTACGAGCAGTACTTC. As protein: CASSIDSGDSYEQYF.

This sequence joins TRBV5-1 and TRBJ2-7; 7 bases line up with TRBD2. Per the germline V gene, CDR1 is SGHRS and CDR2 is YFSETQ. Unmatched junction bases numbered 4, after V lost 0 bases and J lost 4 bases. The CDR3 length is 14 residues. The CDR3 coding sequence is TGCGCCAGCAGCTTGGCTAGCGGAGAATACGAGCAGTACTTC. This encodes CASSLASGEYEQYF.